This T cell receptor beta chain was captured in a study of cytomegalovirus exposure and HLA in healthy donors. It was with 60 Vbeta and 13 Jbeta primers that the PCR ran. Generated by immunoSEQ multiplex PCR, the TCRdb table keeps only in-frame clones and is missing some. The sample has about 120,000 clones; approximately 81% are singletons. For this clone: Its antigen is not known.

General observations from the study: The study flagged approximately 180 TCR beta chains as cytomegalovirus-associated. Later analysis demonstrated an association between a missense DCLRE1C variant and TCR beta V- and J-gene trimming. The likely origin of a cluster of highly shared sequence variants was a sequencing artifact.

The CDR3 extends over 20 amino acids. Per the germline V gene, CDR1 is LGHNA and CDR2 is YSLEER. The ends lost 2 bases at V and 0 bases at J; junction bases unmatched: 9. This TCR derives from a man aged 25-45 years in good health and CMV-seropositive. Sequencing used PBMCs. The chain joins TRBV4-3 to TRBJ2-3, with TRBD2 matching over 15 bases. CDR3 nucleotide sequence: TGCGCCAGCAGCCAAAGATATCTTGGGACTAGCGGGGGGAGCACAGATACGCAGTATTTT. This translates into CASSQRYLGTSGGSTDTQYF.